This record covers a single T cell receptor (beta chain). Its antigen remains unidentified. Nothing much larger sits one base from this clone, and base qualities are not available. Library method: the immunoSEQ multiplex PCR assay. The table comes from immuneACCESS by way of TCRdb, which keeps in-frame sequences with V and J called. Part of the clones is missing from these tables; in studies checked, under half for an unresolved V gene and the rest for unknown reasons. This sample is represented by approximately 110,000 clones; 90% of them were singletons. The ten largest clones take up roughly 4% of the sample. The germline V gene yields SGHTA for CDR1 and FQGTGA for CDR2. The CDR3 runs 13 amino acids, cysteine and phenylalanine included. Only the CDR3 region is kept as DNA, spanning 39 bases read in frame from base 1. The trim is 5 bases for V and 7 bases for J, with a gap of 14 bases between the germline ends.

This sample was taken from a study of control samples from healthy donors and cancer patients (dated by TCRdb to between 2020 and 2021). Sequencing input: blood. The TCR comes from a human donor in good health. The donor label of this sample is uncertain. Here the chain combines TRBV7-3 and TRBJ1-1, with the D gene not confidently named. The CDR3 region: CASSLQEGLEAFF. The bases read TGTGCCAGCAGCCTTCAAGAAGGCCTTGAAGCTTTCTTT.